This T cell receptor (beta chain) stems from a study of shared clonotypes between healthy human individuals. V was clipped by 8 bases and J by 10 bases, with 11 bases between them. Per germline, CDR1 MNHEY and CDR2 SMNVEV (reference sequence). The CDR3 sequence is 11 residues long. The naive CD8 fraction comprised CD45RO-negative cells positively selected for CCR7 and excluded terminally differentiated effector memory CD45RA+ cells. Only Caucasian adults living in Nashville, Tennessee served as donors. It was at deep level that the assay was run. The sorted-subset replicate PCRs were given around 0.2 ug DNA, which is some 29,000 T cell genomes. Clones were read by immunoSEQ multiplex PCR, and TCRdb kept only the in-frame ones, dropping some. The sample lists under 1 million clones, more than 85% occurring once.

The TCR was taken from a man aged 30 to 45 in good health. The sequencing sample was made of naive CD8+ T cells sorted from blood. The chain employs TRBV27 and TRBJ2-2, with D uncertain. The CDR3 protein is CASVYRSELFF. In DNA, the CDR3 is TGTGCCAGCGTGTATCGGTCGGAGCTGTTTTTT.